The rows below give T cell receptor beta chains drawn from one sample of a study of shared clonotypes between healthy human individuals. The assay was immunoSEQ multiplex PCR, and TCRdb's table has in-frame clones only and misses some. The sample has 2 million to 2.5 million clones, approximately 93% seen once. The sequenced material came from naive CD4+ T cells from PBMCs. The source is a man between 18 and 35 years old in good health. Some clones in this sample may be carry-over from other donors' samples. Each CDR3 is given with its conserved first and last residue. A D gene is named only where the DNA matches it firmly. Some rows mark clone size as missing; the rest say once, few, many or name a class of expanded clone.

clone_size: .; d_call: TRBD1; j_call: TRBJ1-5; v_call: TRBV28; cdr3_aa: CASSLPHRGRGGNQPQHF; cdr3_nt: TGTGCCAGCAGTTTACCACACAGGGGGCGGGGGGGCAATCAGCCCCAGCATTTT
clone_size: .; d_call: TRBD1; j_call: TRBJ2-1; v_call: TRBV9; cdr3_aa: CASSDPPRGQGPYNEQFF; cdr3_nt: TGTGCCAGCAGCGACCCCCCGAGGGGACAGGGACCTTACAATGAGCAGTTCTTC
clone_size: .; d_call: .; j_call: TRBJ1-2; v_call: TRBV28; cdr3_aa: CASSLSDYGYTF; cdr3_nt: TGTGCCAGCAGTCTATCGGACTATGGCTACACCTTC
clone_size: .; d_call: .; j_call: TRBJ2-5; v_call: TRBV5-1; cdr3_aa: CASSYPGTQETQYF; cdr3_nt: TGCGCCAGCAGCTACCCAGGCACTCAAGAGACCCAGTACTTC
clone_size: .; d_call: .; j_call: TRBJ1-2; v_call: TRBV10-3; cdr3_aa: CAISEVEGSPGGYTF; cdr3_nt: TGTGCCATCAGTGAGGTGGAGGGTTCGCCGGGTGGCTACACCTTC
clone_size: .; d_call: TRBD2; j_call: TRBJ2-2; v_call: TRBV19; cdr3_aa: CASSTWTSRGTGELFF; cdr3_nt: TGTGCCAGTAGTACCTGGACTAGCCGGGGTACCGGGGAGCTGTTTTTT
clone_size: .; d_call: TRBD2; j_call: TRBJ2-4; v_call: TRBV18; cdr3_aa: CASSPPGGRMGNIQYF; cdr3_nt: TGTGCCAGCTCACCCCCCGGCGGGAGAATGGGGAACATTCAGTACTTC
clone_size: .; d_call: .; j_call: TRBJ1-5; v_call: TRBV11-2; cdr3_aa: CASSLRLDQPQHF; cdr3_nt: TGTGCCAGCAGCCTTCGTCTCGATCAGCCCCAGCATTTT
clone_size: .; d_call: TRBD1; j_call: TRBJ2-2; v_call: TRBV7-3; cdr3_aa: CASSQTGGRYTGELFF; cdr3_nt: TGTGCCAGCAGCCAGACAGGGGGCCGGTACACCGGGGAGCTGTTTTTT
clone_size: once; d_call: .; j_call: TRBJ2-1; v_call: TRBV19; cdr3_aa: CASSISGVSLNNEQFF; cdr3_nt: TGTGCCAGTAGTATCTCGGGGGTCTCACTAAACAATGAGCAGTTCTTC
clone_size: .; d_call: .; j_call: TRBJ1-1; v_call: TRBV4-1; cdr3_aa: CASSRGLAYTRREAFF; cdr3_nt: TGCGCCAGCAGCCGCGGACTGGCGTATACCCGTAGGGAAGCTTTCTTT
clone_size: .; d_call: TRBD1; j_call: TRBJ1-2; v_call: TRBV7-9; cdr3_aa: CASSLQGGEGYTF; cdr3_nt: TGTGCCAGCAGCCTTCAAGGGGGCGAGGGCTACACCTTC
clone_size: .; d_call: .; j_call: TRBJ2-1; v_call: TRBV7-7; cdr3_aa: CASSASVGARSYNEQFF; cdr3_nt: TGTGCCAGCAGCGCGAGCGTAGGGGCGAGGTCCTACAATGAGCAGTTCTTC
clone_size: .; d_call: TRBD2; j_call: TRBJ2-1; v_call: TRBV19; cdr3_aa: CACNAGGGLSYNEQFF; cdr3_nt: TGTGCCTGTAACGCGGGAGGCGGCCTCTCCTACAATGAGCAGTTCTTC
clone_size: .; d_call: TRBD2; j_call: TRBJ2-7; v_call: TRBV11-2; cdr3_aa: CASSLDGRLDEQYF; cdr3_nt: TGTGCCAGCAGCTTAGACGGGAGGCTCGACGAGCAGTACTTC
clone_size: .; d_call: .; j_call: TRBJ2-2; v_call: TRBV19; cdr3_aa: CASSIDVRSGELFF; cdr3_nt: TGTGCCAGTAGTATAGATGTTCGGTCCGGGGAGCTGTTTTTT
clone_size: .; d_call: .; j_call: TRBJ2-1; v_call: TRBV12-5; cdr3_aa: CASGSPEYNEQFF; cdr3_nt: TGTGCTAGTGGGAGTCCGGAATACAATGAGCAGTTCTTC
clone_size: .; d_call: .; j_call: TRBJ1-1; v_call: TRBV13; cdr3_aa: CASSWRTFLTEAFF; cdr3_nt: TGTGCCAGCAGCTGGCGGACATTTTTGACTGAAGCTTTCTTT
clone_size: .; d_call: .; j_call: TRBJ2-1; v_call: TRBV15; cdr3_aa: CATSPGRGGQFF; cdr3_nt: TGTGCCACCAGCCCGGGCCGGGGAGGGCAGTTCTTC
clone_size: .; d_call: TRBD1; j_call: TRBJ2-7; v_call: TRBV7-2; cdr3_aa: CASSLGDRVSYEQYF; cdr3_nt: TGTGCCAGCAGCTTAGGGGACAGGGTCTCATACGAGCAGTACTTC
clone_size: .; d_call: .; j_call: TRBJ2-7; v_call: TRBV7-2; cdr3_aa: CACGGLEQYF; cdr3_nt: TGTGCCTGCGGGGGCCTCGAGCAGTACTTC
clone_size: .; d_call: .; j_call: TRBJ1-5; v_call: TRBV30; cdr3_aa: CAWSVGTSSNQPQHF; cdr3_nt: TGTGCCTGGAGTGTTGGCACATCTAGCAATCAGCCCCAGCATTTT
clone_size: .; d_call: TRBD2; j_call: TRBJ2-1; v_call: TRBV5-1; cdr3_aa: CASSSLAGSYYNEQFF; cdr3_nt: TGCGCCAGCAGCTCCCTAGCGGGATCATACTACAATGAGCAGTTCTTC
clone_size: .; d_call: TRBD1; j_call: TRBJ1-2; v_call: TRBV10-3; cdr3_aa: CAISEGRGLGYTF; cdr3_nt: TGTGCCATCAGTGAAGGCAGGGGGCTTGGCTACACCTTC
clone_size: .; d_call: .; j_call: TRBJ2-5; v_call: TRBV7-2; cdr3_aa: CASSLAEGETQYF; cdr3_nt: TGTGCCAGCAGCTTAGCGGAGGGGGAGACCCAGTACTTC
clone_size: .; d_call: .; j_call: TRBJ2-4; v_call: TRBV7-9; cdr3_aa: CASSLWRDLAKNIQYF; cdr3_nt: TGTGCCAGCAGCCTCTGGCGGGACCTAGCCAAAAACATTCAGTACTTC
clone_size: .; d_call: .; j_call: TRBJ2-1; v_call: TRBV19; cdr3_aa: CASSTTRQGTYSYNEQFF; cdr3_nt: TGTGCCAGTAGTACTACCCGTCAGGGGACCTACTCCTACAATGAGCAGTTCTTC
clone_size: .; d_call: .; j_call: TRBJ1-5; v_call: TRBV25-1; cdr3_aa: CASSEAGLEGQPQHF; cdr3_nt: TGTGCCAGCAGTGAAGCGGGACTGGAAGGTCAGCCCCAGCATTTT
clone_size: .; d_call: .; j_call: TRBJ2-7; v_call: TRBV9; cdr3_aa: CASSVEAEYSYEQYF; cdr3_nt: TGTGCCAGCAGCGTAGAGGCGGAGTACTCCTACGAGCAGTACTTC
clone_size: once; d_call: TRBD2; j_call: TRBJ2-7; v_call: TRBV28; cdr3_aa: CASSSPGLVYEQYF; cdr3_nt: TGTGCCAGCAGTTCGCCGGGACTAGTTTACGAGCAGTACTTC
clone_size: .; d_call: TRBD1; j_call: TRBJ2-3; v_call: TRBV7-3; cdr3_aa: CASSVHRGASTDTQYF; cdr3_nt: TGTGCCAGCAGCGTACACAGGGGGGCTTCCACAGATACGCAGTATTTT
clone_size: .; d_call: TRBD2; j_call: TRBJ2-7; v_call: TRBV28; cdr3_aa: CASSIGTSGYEQYF; cdr3_nt: TGTGCCAGCAGCATCGGGACTAGCGGTTACGAGCAGTACTTC
clone_size: .; d_call: .; j_call: TRBJ1-5; v_call: TRBV28; cdr3_aa: CASRGPRAVSNQPQHF; cdr3_nt: TGTGCCAGCAGGGGTCCCAGGGCGGTTAGCAATCAGCCCCAGCATTTT
clone_size: .; d_call: TRBD1; j_call: TRBJ2-7; v_call: TRBV15; cdr3_aa: CATSSQTGGLREQYF; cdr3_nt: TGTGCCACCAGCTCCCAGACAGGGGGGTTAAGGGAGCAGTACTTC
clone_size: once; d_call: .; j_call: TRBJ2-7; v_call: TRBV5-1; cdr3_aa: CASSNDRGGLEQYF; cdr3_nt: TGCGCCAGCAGCAACGACCGTGGGGGGCTCGAGCAGTACTTC
clone_size: .; d_call: TRBD1; j_call: TRBJ2-5; v_call: TRBV27; cdr3_aa: CASSLGGQDLETQYF; cdr3_nt: TGTGCCAGCAGTTTGGGGGGACAGGACCTAGAGACCCAGTACTTC
clone_size: .; d_call: .; j_call: TRBJ2-7; v_call: TRBV5-4; cdr3_aa: CASSSDRTRGLVEQYF; cdr3_nt: TGTGCCAGCAGCTCGGACCGGACAAGGGGCCTGGTCGAGCAGTACTTC
clone_size: .; d_call: .; j_call: TRBJ2-3; v_call: TRBV18; cdr3_aa: CASSPSWSTDTQYF; cdr3_nt: TGTGCCAGCTCCCCGTCATGGAGCACAGATACGCAGTATTTT
clone_size: .; d_call: TRBD1; j_call: TRBJ1-1; v_call: TRBV6-1; cdr3_aa: CASMGGDRGPTEAFF; cdr3_nt: TGTGCCAGCATGGGGGGGGACAGGGGGCCCACTGAAGCTTTCTTT
clone_size: .; d_call: .; j_call: TRBJ2-5; v_call: TRBV25-1; cdr3_aa: CASSARDRRQETQYF; cdr3_nt: TGTGCCAGCAGTGCCCGGGACCGCCGCCAAGAGACCCAGTACTTC
clone_size: few; d_call: .; j_call: TRBJ1-5; v_call: TRBV28; cdr3_aa: CASQKGSQPQHF; cdr3_nt: TGTGCCAGTCAGAAGGGGTCTCAGCCCCAGCATTTT
clone_size: .; d_call: .; j_call: TRBJ2-7; v_call: TRBV5-1; cdr3_aa: CASSLDPAGTYEQYF; cdr3_nt: TGCGCCAGCAGCTTGGATCCTGCGGGAACCTACGAGCAGTACTTC
clone_size: .; d_call: .; j_call: TRBJ1-2; v_call: TRBV28; cdr3_aa: CASSPGPRSGYTF; cdr3_nt: TGTGCCAGCAGCCCCGGGCCAAGGAGTGGCTACACCTTC
clone_size: .; d_call: .; j_call: TRBJ1-2; v_call: TRBV6-1; cdr3_aa: CASSEATREDYTF; cdr3_nt: TGTGCCAGCAGTGAAGCGACCAGGGAGGACTACACCTTC
clone_size: .; d_call: TRBD1; j_call: TRBJ1-4; v_call: TRBV5-1; cdr3_aa: CASSLGTAEKLFF; cdr3_nt: TGCGCCAGCAGCCTAGGGACAGCTGAAAAACTGTTTTTT
clone_size: .; d_call: .; j_call: TRBJ2-6; v_call: TRBV5-4; cdr3_aa: CASSLLGSGANVLTF; cdr3_nt: TGTGCCAGCAGCTTACTCGGCTCTGGGGCCAACGTCCTGACTTTC
clone_size: .; d_call: TRBD1; j_call: TRBJ2-5; v_call: TRBV5-6; cdr3_aa: CASSPPTGLGQETQYF; cdr3_nt: TGTGCCAGCAGTCCCCCGACAGGGCTTGGGCAAGAGACCCAGTACTTC
clone_size: .; d_call: TRBD2; j_call: TRBJ2-2; v_call: TRBV6-8; cdr3_aa: CASKGGSKIGELFF; cdr3_nt: TGTGCCAGCAAGGGCGGGAGTAAAATCGGGGAGCTGTTTTTT
clone_size: once; d_call: .; j_call: TRBJ2-1; v_call: TRBV5-1; cdr3_aa: CASSLDPGPNEQFF; cdr3_nt: TGCGCCAGCAGCTTGGATCCTGGGCCCAATGAGCAGTTCTTC
clone_size: .; d_call: TRBD2; j_call: TRBJ2-1; v_call: TRBV7-3; cdr3_aa: CASSSQAGVFDEQFF; cdr3_nt: TGTGCCAGCAGCTCCCAAGCGGGAGTTTTCGATGAGCAGTTCTTC
clone_size: .; d_call: TRBD1; j_call: TRBJ1-1; v_call: TRBV11-3; cdr3_aa: CASSHDRGEAFF; cdr3_nt: TGTGCCAGCAGCCATGACAGGGGGGAAGCTTTCTTT
clone_size: .; d_call: .; j_call: TRBJ2-6; v_call: TRBV5-1; cdr3_aa: CASSFVPQSASGANVLTF; cdr3_nt: TGCGCCAGCAGCTTTGTTCCCCAGTCAGCCTCTGGGGCCAACGTCCTGACTTTC
clone_size: few; d_call: .; j_call: TRBJ1-1; v_call: TRBV25-1; cdr3_aa: CASRATGLANTEAFF; cdr3_nt: TGTGCCAGCAGGGCCACAGGGTTGGCGAACACTGAAGCTTTCTTT
clone_size: once; d_call: .; j_call: TRBJ1-6; v_call: TRBV7-2; cdr3_aa: CASSSRGSPLHF; cdr3_nt: TGTGCCAGCAGCTCGAGGGGTTCACCCCTCCACTTT
clone_size: .; d_call: .; j_call: TRBJ1-5; v_call: TRBV28; cdr3_aa: CASSAKGPWPQHF; cdr3_nt: TGTGCCAGCAGTGCAAAGGGCCCCTGGCCCCAGCATTTT